The 25 T cell receptor beta chains listed next were all sequenced from one sample in a study of shared clonotypes between healthy human individuals. The method was immunoSEQ multiplex PCR; TCRdb's version includes in-frame clones alone and lacks a portion of them. The sample contains fewer than 650,000 clones, 76% of which appear only once. Sequenced: PBMCs. These receptors were obtained from a woman aged 40 to 50 in good health. Some clones in this sample may be carry-over from other donors' samples.

The chain joins TRBV7-8 to TRBJ2-7; D is ambiguous. Germline loops: CDR1 SGHVS, CDR2 FQNEAQ. This CDR3 is built from 13 residues. The V and J ends lost 2 bases and 2 bases respectively, with 7 bases between them. This CDR3 is CASSLRRTYEQYF. DNA for the CDR3: TGTGCCAGCAGCTTAAGGCGTACCTACGAGCAGTACTTC. Using reference TRBV7-8 and TRBJ2-7 for the parts outside the CDR3, the full variable domain is GAGVSQSPRYKVAKRGQDVALRCDPISGHVSLFWYQQALGQGPEFLTYFQNEAQLDKSGLPSDRFFAERPEGSVSTLKIQRTQQEDSAVYLCASSLRRTYEQYFGPGTRLTVT.

Of note for this clone: A far larger clone is only one base removed, so a read error is likely. The chain has TRBV19 and TRBJ2-2; 11 nucleotides line up with TRBD2. Germline CDR1 and CDR2: LNHDA and SQIVND (reference sequence). V lost 8 bases, J lost 5 bases, and 4 bases stayed unmatched. The length of the CDR3 is 14 residues. Here the CDR3 DNA reads TGTGCCAGTGGGCTAGCGGGAGGAACCGGGGAGCTGTTTTTT. Amino acid sequence: CASGLAGGTGELFF.

This chain uses TRBV19 with TRBJ2-7; possibly TRBD1 or TRBD2 for D (5 bases each). The germline V gene has CDR1 LNHDA and CDR2 SQIVND (reference sequence). CDR3 length: 11 amino acids. The V gene lost 10 bases and the J gene lost 2 bases, with 9 bases spanning the gap. Here the CDR3 DNA reads TGTGCCACCCGAGGGGCCTACGAGCAGTACTTC. Translation gives CATRGAYEQYF.

The chain is built from TRBV7-3 and TRBJ2-1; 12 bases match TRBD2. In germline, CDR1 is SGHTA, CDR2 FQGTGA. The length of the CDR3 is 17 residues. J was trimmed by 9 bases and V by 0 bases; bases with no gene match: 9. This CDR3 reads CASSLTQLAGGPREQFF. The DNA for the CDR3 is TGTGCCAGCAGCTTAACCCAGCTAGCGGGAGGGCCGCGTGAGCAGTTCTTC.

V usage is TRBV10-3 and J usage is TRBJ2-2; 9 bases align to TRBD2. There are 18 residues in the CDR3. The junction had 12 bases not matched to a gene; V was cut back by 3 bases and J by 4 bases. Germline V gene sequence: CDR1 ENHRY, CDR2 SYGVKD. CDR3 sequence (DNA): TGTGCCATCAGTGATTTAAGGCTAGCGGGACGGGGCACCGGGGAGCTGTTTTTT. This gives the protein CAISDLRLAGRGTGELFF.

The chain recombines TRBV5-1 with TRBJ1-4, with 9 bases aligning to TRBD1. This CDR3 is 15 amino acids long. Trimming cost V 1 base and J 7 bases; bases outside gene matches: 5. The germline CDR1 and CDR2 sequences are SGHRS and YFSETQ. The CDR3: CASSLPGQGGEKLFF. The DNA for the CDR3 is TGCGCCAGCAGCTTGCCGGGACAGGGTGGTGAAAAACTGTTTTTT.

The J gene is TRBJ1-1, the V gene TRBV29-1, with a possible D match to TRBD1 (5 bases). CDR1 and CDR2 from the germline V gene are SQVTM and ANQGSEA. The V and J ends lost 5 bases and 8 bases respectively, with 15 bases between them. The CDR3 covers 12 residues. CDR3 amino acids: CSVQYGTEEAFF. CDR3 sequence (DNA): TGCAGCGTTCAATATGGGACCGAAGAAGCTTTCTTT.

The gene calls are TRBV4-2 and TRBJ2-7, with TRBD2 matching over 7 bases. This CDR3 is 15 amino acids long. V gave up 1 base and J gave up 2 bases; unmatched junction bases: 5. Germline CDR1 is LGHNA and CDR2 is YNFKEQ. CDR3 region: CASSQVVAGAYEQYF. As DNA, the CDR3 is TGTGCCAGCAGCCAAGTGGTTGCGGGAGCCTACGAGCAGTACTTC.

The table lists this clone with a count of one. This chain connects TRBV7-3 to TRBJ2-5; tentative D call: TRBD1 (5 bases). TRBJ2-7 explains the end of the DNA better; the J call may be wrong. Germline V gene data show CDR1 as SGHTA and CDR2 as FQGTGA. This CDR3 contains 14 residues. CDR3 in DNA: TGTGCCAGCAGCCCCGATCGGACATCATACGAGCAGTACTTC. Protein sequence: CASSPDRTSYEQYF.

The CDR3 reads CASSLDERQFF. CDR3 coding DNA: TGTGCCAGCAGCTTAGATGAAAGGCAGTTCTTC. V usage is TRBV7-9 and J usage is TRBJ2-1; D gene unclear. The CDR3 consists of 11 residues. Trimming pared 1 base from V and 12 bases from J, leaving 7 bases between. Germline CDR1 reads SEHNR; CDR2 reads FQNEAQ (reference sequence).

As for this clone: At one end, the junction sequence differs from germline, possibly due to a read error. The chain employs TRBV6-4 and TRBJ1-5; unclear D gene. This CDR3 is built from 14 residues. Germline CDR1 is MRHNA and CDR2 is SNTAGT. CDR3 amino acids: CASSGEFSNQPQRF. The CDR3 DNA reads as TGTGCCAGCAGTGGGGAGTTTAGCAATCAGCCCCAGCGTTTT.

This clone came up a few times. This chain links TRBV2 with TRBJ1-1; the D is unclear. This CDR3 region has 14 residues. Germline V gene sequence: CDR1 SNHLY, CDR2 FYNNEI. Between the trimmed V and J ends, which lost 6 bases and 1 base, there was a span of 12 bases. For the CDR3, the DNA is TGTGCCAGCAGCGCAGGTGAATGGAACACTGAAGCTTTCTTT. Its translation: CASSAGEWNTEAFF. Complete variable domain (other parts from reference TRBV2 and TRBJ1-1): EPEVTQTPSHQVTQMGQEVILRCVPISNHLYFYWYRQILGQKVEFLVSFYNNEISEKSEIFDDQFSVERPDGSNFTLKIRSTKLEDSAMYFCASSAGEWNTEAFFGQGTRLTVV.

The rearrangement links TRBV18 to TRBJ1-2, with 11 bases lining up with TRBD1. This CDR3 spans 14 amino acids. The V gene end was trimmed by 5 bases and the J gene end by 7 bases; junction bases not matched to a gene: 6. Germline V gives CDR1 KGHSH, CDR2 LQKENI. The CDR3 spells CASSNRTGGSGYTF. The CDR3 bases are TGTGCCAGCTCAAATCGGACAGGGGGCAGTGGCTACACCTTC.

The table lists this clone with a count of one. Only one base separates this from a far larger clonotype, so it likely reflects a read error. The chain is built from TRBV9 and TRBJ2-5; D assignment may be TRBD1 or TRBD2 (5 bases each). CDR1 and CDR2 from the germline V gene are SGDLS and YYNGEE. The ends were cut back, 5 bases at V and 5 bases at J, with 19 bases in the middle. There are 15 residues in the CDR3. CDR3 nucleotides: TGTGCCAGCAGAATCTCCGGGGCCCTAACTGAGACCCAGTACTTC. It specifies CASRISGALTETQYF.

The V and J genes are TRBV5-4 and TRBJ2-2, with 8 bases matching TRBD1. The CDR3 has 16 amino acids. Trimming at V came to 2 bases and at J to 2 bases, leaving 5 bases not matched to a gene. CDR1 SGHNT and CDR2 YYREEE come from the germline V gene (reference sequence). CDR3 bases: TGTGCCAGCAGCTTCCCGGGACAGGTCAACACCGGGGAGCTGTTTTTT. Translating gives CASSFPGQVNTGELFF.

Comments on this clone: The same CDR3 also results from other DNA sequences found in this sample. This sequence joins TRBV5-1 and TRBJ1-1, with D possibly being TRBD1 (6 bases). V was clipped by 4 bases and J by 2 bases, with 9 bases between them. The CDR3 length is 13 residues. The germline V gene encodes CDR1 SGHRS and CDR2 YFSETQ. CDR3 sequence: CASSPQGNTEAFF. In DNA, the CDR3 is TGCGCCAGCAGCCCACAGGGTAACACTGAAGCTTTCTTT.

There are many counts of this clone. The CDR3 loop is CASSNGRRADTQYF. CDR3 DNA: TGTGCCAGCTCAAACGGGAGGAGGGCAGATACGCAGTATTTT. The chain links TRBV27 to TRBJ2-3; 7 bases map to TRBD2. This CDR3 has 14 residues. Germline lookup yields CDR1 MNHEY and CDR2 SMNVEV (reference sequence). V dropped 8 bases and J dropped 4; count of bases not matched to a gene: 9.

The V and J genes are TRBV2 and TRBJ2-1, with TRBD1 matching 9 bases. V was pared by 8 bases and J by 7 bases, with 9 bases of the junction left unmatched. This CDR3 has 14 residues. Germline-derived CDR1 and CDR2 are SNHLY and FYNNEI. CDR3: CASVRDRVSNEQFF. In DNA, the CDR3 is TGTGCCAGCGTACGGGACAGGGTTTCGAATGAGCAGTTCTTC.

CDR3 loop: CASRKESTDTQYF. DNA for the CDR3: TGTGCCAGCAGGAAGGAGAGCACAGATACGCAGTATTTT. The chain recombines TRBV6-5 with TRBJ2-3; D gene uncertain. Trimming cost V 6 bases and J 0 bases, with 7 bases left between them. Germline V gene lookup returns CDR1 MNHEY and CDR2 SVGAGI. The CDR3 contains 13 residues.

The rearrangement joins TRBV27 to TRBJ2-7; 8 bases line up with TRBD2. CDR1 and CDR2 from the germline V gene are MNHEY and SMNVEV (reference sequence). Germline trimming cut 10 bases from V and 3 bases from J; bases unmatched to any gene: 11. CDR3 length equals 14 residues. CDR3 nucleotide sequence: TGTGCCACCAGATTGGCGGGAGGATACTACGAGCAGTACTTC. Its protein product is CATRLAGGYYEQYF.

This clone has just one count. The chain has TRBV9 and TRBJ2-5, with D maybe TRBD1 (5 bases). The CDR3 is 14 amino acids. V shed 0 bases and J shed 4 bases, with 10 bases lying between them. Germline CDR1 reads SGDLS; CDR2 reads YYNGEE. The CDR3 coding sequence is TGTGCCAGCAGCGTAGGTAGCAGGGTAGAGACCCAGTACTTC. Protein product: CASSVGSRVETQYF.

The chain recombines TRBV27 with TRBJ2-2; TRBD1 agrees at 9 bases. V shed 3 bases and J 6 bases; nucleotides not matched to a gene: 5. The CDR3 covers 15 residues. Germline CDR1 MNHEY, CDR2 SMNVEV (reference sequence). The CDR3 DNA follows: TGTGCCAGCAGTTTTCCCGGGACAGGGCCCGGGGAGCTGTTTTTT. Its translation: CASSFPGTGPGELFF.

This chain connects TRBV30 to TRBJ2-7; 10 bases line up with TRBD2. Germline assignment: CDR1 GTSNPN and CDR2 SVGIG (reference sequence). CDR3 size: 13 residues. V shed 6 bases and J 1 base; nucleotides not matched to a gene: 3. CDR3 region: CACRTSGSYEQYF. CDR3 DNA: TGTGCCTGTCGGACTAGCGGTTCCTACGAGCAGTACTTC.

The chain recombines TRBV28 with TRBJ1-5; maybe TRBD1 (5 bases). Germline CDR1 and CDR2: MDHEN and SYDVKM. This CDR3 is built from 14 residues. The V end lost 2 bases, the J end lost 5 bases, and 10 bases lay between the germline ends. Written as DNA, the CDR3 is TGTGCCAGCAGTTTAGATAGGGGATATCAGCCCCAGCATTTT. Amino acid sequence: CASSLDRGYQPQHF.

The chain carries TRBV4-2 and TRBJ2-1; D might be TRBD2 (6 bases). CDR3 length: 17 amino acids. The germline CDR1 and CDR2 sequences are LGHNA and YNFKEQ. V was shortened by 1 base and J by 2 bases, with 15 bases between the two germline ends. For the CDR3, the DNA is TGTGCCAGCAGCCAAGCGGGGGAATCGGGAGCCTACAATGAGCAGTTCTTC. It is translated as CASSQAGESGAYNEQFF.